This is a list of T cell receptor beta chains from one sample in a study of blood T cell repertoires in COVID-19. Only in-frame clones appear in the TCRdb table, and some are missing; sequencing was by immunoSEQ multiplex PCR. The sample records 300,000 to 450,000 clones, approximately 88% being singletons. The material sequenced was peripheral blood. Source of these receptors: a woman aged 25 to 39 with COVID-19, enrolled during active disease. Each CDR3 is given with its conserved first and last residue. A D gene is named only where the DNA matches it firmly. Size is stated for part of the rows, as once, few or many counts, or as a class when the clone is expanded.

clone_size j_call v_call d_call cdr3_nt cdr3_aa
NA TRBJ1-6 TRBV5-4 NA TGTGCCAGCAGTTCCGGCCCAGGGATGAGCTCCTATAATTCACCCCTCCACTTT CASSSGPGMSSYNSPLHF
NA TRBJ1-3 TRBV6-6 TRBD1 TGTGCCAGCACCGGCAGGGGGCTGGAAAACACCATATATTTT CASTGRGLENTIYF
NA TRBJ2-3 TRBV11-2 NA TGTGCCAGCAGCTTAGTCTATCGGGATAGGGATACGCAGTATTTT CASSLVYRDRDTQYF
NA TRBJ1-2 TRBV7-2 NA TGTGCCAGCAGCACCCCCGAACAGGCCCGCTACACCTTC CASSTPEQARYTF
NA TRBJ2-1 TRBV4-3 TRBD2 TGCGCCAGCAGCCAAGATCTCGGGGGGGCCCAAAATGAGCAGTTCTTC CASSQDLGGAQNEQFF
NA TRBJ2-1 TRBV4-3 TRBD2 TGCGCCAGCAGCCAAGACGGGGGGGACTACAATGAGCAGTTCTTC CASSQDGGDYNEQFF
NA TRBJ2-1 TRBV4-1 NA TGCGCCAGCAGCCAAGTTTCTTACGGGTATGAGCAGTTCTTC CASSQVSYGYEQFF
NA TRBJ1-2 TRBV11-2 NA TGTGCCAGCCAGGGCAGGGGACCCTATGGCTACACCTTC CASQGRGPYGYTF
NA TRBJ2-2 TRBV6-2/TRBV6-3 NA TGTGCCAGCAGTCGTTTCGCCGGGGAGCTGTTTTTT CASSRFAGELFF
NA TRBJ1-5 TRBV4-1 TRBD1 TGCGCCAGCAGCCAAGAAGGGAGACAGGGTGGTCAGCCCCAGCATTTT CASSQEGRQGGQPQHF
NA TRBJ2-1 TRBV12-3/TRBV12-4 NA TGTGCCAGCAGGGAGACACTAAGGGGTCAGTTCTTC CASRETLRGQFF
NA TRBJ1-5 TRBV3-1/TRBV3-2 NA TGTGCCAGCAGCCAAGATCCGGGGGGTGGCAATCAGCCCCAGCATTTT CASSQDPGGGNQPQHF
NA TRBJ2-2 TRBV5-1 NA TGCGCCAGCAGCTCTCAAGATACAGGTCTAACCGGGGAGCTGTTTTTT CASSSQDTGLTGELFF
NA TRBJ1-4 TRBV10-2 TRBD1 TGCGCCAGCAGCCGGACAGGGAATAAAGAAAAACTGTTTTTT CASSRTGNKEKLFF
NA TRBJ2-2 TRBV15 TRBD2 TGTGCCACCGTCCCCGGGACTAGCGGGAGGGTAACCGGGGAGCTGTTTTTT CATVPGTSGRVTGELFF
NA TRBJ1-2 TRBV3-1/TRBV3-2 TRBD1 TGTGCCAGCAGGGGACAGGTTTTATTTAGTGGTTATGCGGTCTATGGCTACACCTTC CASRGQVLFSGYAVYGYTF
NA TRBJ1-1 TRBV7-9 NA TGTGCCGCCGCCCGGGGTTCCGAAGCCCACGGAGCTTTCTTT CAAARGSEAHGAFF
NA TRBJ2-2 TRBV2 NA TGTGCCAGCATTGGCAGAAACACCGGGGAGCTGTTTTTT CASIGRNTGELFF
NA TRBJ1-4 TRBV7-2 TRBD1 TGTGCCAGCAGCTTAGGTCTGGGACAGCTTAATGAAAAACTGTTTTTT CASSLGLGQLNEKLFF
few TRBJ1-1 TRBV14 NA TGTGCCAGCAGCCAAGGCGGATCCACAGGTGAAGCTTTCTTT CASSQGGSTGEAFF
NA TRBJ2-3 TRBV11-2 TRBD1 TGTGCCAGCAGCTTCGGGACAGGGGACACAGATACGCAGTATTTT CASSFGTGDTDTQYF
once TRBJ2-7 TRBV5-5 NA TGTGCCAGCAGCCCCTTCGGCTACGAGCAGTACTTC CASSPFGYEQYF
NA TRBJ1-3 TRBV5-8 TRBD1 TGTGCCAGCAGCTTGGAGGACAGGGGGTCCGGAAACACCATATATTTT CASSLEDRGSGNTIYF
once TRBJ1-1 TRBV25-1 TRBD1 TGTGCCAGCAGTGAACCTCTTGGGACAGGAGCTGAAGCTTTCTTT CASSEPLGTGAEAFF